Following are 4 T cell receptor beta chains from one sample sequenced in a study of blood T cell repertoires in COVID-19. Here immunoSEQ multiplex PCR was the method, and the copy in TCRdb shows in-frame clones only, minus some. This table holds about 50,000 clones, about 84% found once. Sequenced: peripheral blood. The receptors were sampled from a man aged 55 to 69 with acute or convalescent COVID-19.

This chain connects TRBV7-9 to TRBJ2-7; 8 bases line up with TRBD1. The CDR3 has 14 residues. Germline CDR1 is SEHNR and CDR2 is FQNEAQ (reference sequence). The V gene end was trimmed by 7 bases and the J gene end by 3 bases; junction bases not matched to a gene: 8. CDR3 residues: CASTSGQGVYEQYF. CDR3 in DNA: TGTGCCAGCACCTCCGGACAGGGTGTCTACGAGCAGTACTTC.

V is TRBV29-1 and J is TRBJ1-1; D unclear. V lost 4 bases and J lost 1, with 7 bases in between. The CDR3 extends over 12 amino acids. Per the germline V gene, CDR1 is SQVTM and CDR2 is ANQGSEA. CDR3 in amino acids: CSVGPGNTEAFF. CDR3 nucleotides: TGCAGCGTTGGGCCAGGGAACACTGAAGCTTTCTTT.

This clone was seen a single time. The CDR3 region is CASSLAGPWTEAFF. DNA of the CDR3: TGTGCCAGCAGCTTGGCCGGTCCGTGGACTGAAGCTTTCTTT. This chain uses TRBV5-6 with TRBJ1-1; D not certain. Germline V CDR1 and CDR2: SGHDT, YYEEEE. The CDR3 totals 14 residues. Trimming pared 0 bases from V and 5 bases from J, leaving 11 bases between.

The chain combines TRBV19 with TRBJ1-5; 7 nucleotides align to TRBD1. The CDR3 is 15 residues long. The V and J ends lost 3 bases and 6 bases, in that order; junction bases with no gene match: 8. Germline CDR1 and CDR2: LNHDA and SQIVND (reference sequence). The CDR3 sequence is CASSMHRGKGQPQHF. The CDR3 DNA reads TGTGCCAGTAGTATGCACAGGGGAAAAGGTCAGCCCCAGCATTTT.